This T cell receptor (beta chain) was sequenced for a study of blood T cells in healthy people across ages. Study in general: With template switching, about one barcoded beta molecule was captured per two T cells. Study-wide findings and caveats: Diversity figures based on one million T cells were deemed too low. TCR beta diversity correlated strongly with naive T cell percentage.

The CDR3 contains 15 residues. Germline lookup yields CDR1 SGHTA and CDR2 FQGNSA. V shed 5 bases and J shed 2 bases, with 15 bases lying between them. Together with a sample-barcoded 5' primer, a J-beta primer mix was included in a second PCR lasting about 6 to 11 cycles. Via MiXCR, TCRdb re-called the 5' RACE reads, giving one row per CDR3 protein. The table includes 800,000 to 950,000 distinct CDR3 sequences, around 36% detected once. This clonotype turned up a few times. Its antigen remains unidentified. The V and J genes are TRBV7-2 and TRBJ1-2; D is unclear. Sequencing was carried out using blood. This TCR came from a man younger than 30 in good health. The chain's CDR3 is CASSLGEGGNYGYTF. The CDR3 nucleotides read TGTGCCAGCAGCCTCGGAGAAGGAGGCAACTATGGCTACACCTTC.